Listed below are T cell receptor beta chains from one sample, sequenced in a study of human T cells and chemical hapten exposure. In TCRdb, the RACE reads were re-called with MiXCR into one record per CDR3 protein. The top ten clones hold about 1.1% of a sample with 250,000 to 300,000 distinct CDR3 sequences, approximately 7.5% of them seen once. The specimen comprised whole blood, sampled in connection with sensitization to the hapten diphenylcyclopropenone (DPC). The receptors shown here come from a man younger than 30 with alopecia areata. Some clones in this sample may be carry-over from other donors' samples. Both conserved end residues are part of each CDR3. A D gene is named only where the DNA matches it firmly. For some rows the clone size is stated as once, few or many, or as a class when expanded; others skip it.

clone_size d_call j_call v_call cdr3_nt cdr3_aa
many NA TRBJ2-4 TRBV12-3/TRBV12-4 TGTGCCAGCAGCAACGACAGGAAACTAGCCAAAAACATTCAGTACTTC CASSNDRKLAKNIQYF
few NA TRBJ2-3 TRBV5-6 TGTGCCAGCAGCCCCGGACACCGAAGAGGGGAAGATACGCAGTATTTT CASSPGHRRGEDTQYF
many NA TRBJ1-4 TRBV6-5 TGTGCCAGTTCCAGGCAGGGTACGGCTAATGAAAAACTGTTTTTT CASSRQGTANEKLFF
few NA TRBJ2-7 TRBV4-2 TGTGCCAGCAACCGGGAACGAGGGGAATATGGCGAGCAGTACTTC CASNRERGEYGEQYF
few NA TRBJ2-3 TRBV10-3 TGTGCCACGGAAACCGGGCCTAGCGAGGGGGCCCTCGGTACGCAGTATTTT CATETGPSEGALGTQYF
few TRBD2 TRBJ2-5 TRBV6-1 TGTGCCAGCAGTGCCACCCATTCGACTAGCGGGGACCAAGAGACCCAGTACTTC CASSATHSTSGDQETQYF
few NA TRBJ2-2 TRBV6-2/TRBV6-3 TGTGCCAGCAGTTACGAGGGCCGAGACACCGGGGAGCTGTTTTTT CASSYEGRDTGELFF
many NA TRBJ2-5 TRBV29-1 TGCAGCGTTGTGCCGGGACAAGAGACCCAGTACTTC CSVVPGQETQYF
NA NA TRBJ1-2 TRBV6-6 TGTGCCAGCCGGGAGTATGGCTACACCTTC CASREYGYTF
NA NA TRBJ1-1 TRBV9 TGTGCCAGCAGCGTAGGACCCCCAGGCTATGCTTTCTTT CASSVGPPGYAFF
few TRBD1 TRBJ2-2 TRBV6-2/TRBV6-3 TGTGCCAGCAAAAATCCCGGGACAGAGAACACCGGGGAGCTGTTTTTT CASKNPGTENTGELFF